The 14 T cell receptor beta chains below come from one sample, sequenced in a study of identical twins. TCRdb ran MiXCR on the 5' RACE reads and lists one entry per CDR3 protein. Among some 730,000 distinct CDR3 sequences, 15% to 20% were seen once, and the ten largest hold around 13%. These sequences were also reported in another study, on T cells expressing NK-cell markers.

Specimen: PBMCs. These receptors were obtained from a woman between 18 and 29 years old in good health.

This rearrangement joins TRBV6-1 to TRBJ2-7; D unresolved. Germline loops: CDR1 MNHNS, CDR2 SASEGT. The CDR3 runs 13 residues. With 7 bases removed from V and 9 bases from J, the gap between germline ends came to 19 bases. CDR3 in amino acids: CASKSRVASGQYF. CDR3 DNA: TGTGCCAGCAAATCAAGGGTGGCGTCGGGGCAGTACTTC.

The sample holds many counts of this clonotype. The chain combines TRBV5-6 with TRBJ2-1, with D unresolved. Germline CDR1 SGHDT, CDR2 YYEEEE. V shed 2 bases and J shed 0 bases, with 12 bases lying between them. The CDR3 is 16 amino acids. Written as DNA, the CDR3 is TGTGCCAGCAGCTTCCTTGCAGAGAGCTCCTACAATGAGCAGTTCTTC. Its protein is CASSFLAESSYNEQFF.

This clonotype is a singleton in its sample. This rearrangement joins TRBV6-1 to TRBJ2-7, with a weak D call TRBD2 (6 bases). The V gene lost 0 bases and the J gene lost 5 bases, with 8 bases spanning the gap. From germline, CDR1 is MNHNS and CDR2 SASEGT. The CDR3 extends over 13 amino acids. The CDR3 region has the DNA TGTGCCAGCAGTGAAGCGTGGGGGGACGAGCAGTACTTC. It codes for CASSEAWGDEQYF.

The chain employs TRBV7-2 and TRBJ1-2; the D gene is possibly TRBD1 (6 bases). Germline V gives CDR1 SGHTA, CDR2 FQGNSA. The CDR3 sequence is 15 residues long. V was trimmed by 5 bases and J by 8 bases, leaving 21 bases between them. The chain's CDR3 is CASSPRSHRAGGYTF. DNA of the CDR3: TGTGCCAGCAGCCCACGCTCCCACAGGGCAGGAGGCTACACCTTC.

In this sample, this clonotype turned up a few times. The chain links TRBV15 to TRBJ2-5; a weak D match, TRBD2 (6 bases). Germline V lookup: CDR1 LNHNV, CDR2 YYDKDF (reference sequence). The length of the CDR3 is 15 residues. V was pared by 2 bases and J by 5 bases, with 15 bases between. CDR3 sequence (DNA): TGTGCCACCAGCAGATCTACGTCGGGGGAGGAGACCCAGTACTTC. Translating gives CATSRSTSGEETQYF.

The CDR3 is CATSRGLAVIYNEQFF. CDR3 DNA sequence: TGTGCCACCAGCCGGGGACTAGCAGTGATCTACAATGAGCAGTTCTTC. J is TRBJ2-1 and V is TRBV15; 9 nucleotides match TRBD2. Germline loops: CDR1 LNHNV, CDR2 YYDKDF (reference sequence). The junction had 8 bases not matched to a gene; V was cut back by 5 bases and J by 3 bases. The length of the CDR3 is 16 residues.

In its sample, this clonotype was seen a few times. The chain joins TRBV7-8 to TRBJ1-1, with D perhaps TRBD1 (5 bases). The CDR3 length is 14 residues. Germline CDR1 reads SGHVS; CDR2 reads FQNEAQ. Trimming removed 4 bases at V and 8 bases at J, with 17 bases between. CDR3 amino acids: CASSSWGRVPEAFF. As DNA, the CDR3 is TGTGCCAGCAGCTCCTGGGGCAGGGTCCCGGAAGCTTTCTTT.

This clonotype came up a few times. For the CDR3, the DNA is TGTGCCAGCAGCTTATCGATCGAGCAGTACTTC. Its protein is CASSLSIEQYF. The rearrangement links TRBV5-5 to TRBJ2-7; D not certain. With 2 bases removed from V and 6 bases from J, the gap between germline ends came to 6 bases. This CDR3 comprises 11 residues. Germline values: CDR1 SGHKS, CDR2 YYEKEE (reference sequence).

The chain joins TRBV5-1 to TRBJ2-5; possibly TRBD1 for D (5 bases). Germline V CDR1 and CDR2: SGHRS, YFSETQ. Trimming took 2 bases from V and 4 from J, leaving 12 bases between them. The CDR3 length is 14 residues. CDR3 bases: TGCGCCAGCAGCTTAACAGGCCGAATAGAGACCCAGTACTTC. Its protein product is CASSLTGRIETQYF.

In its sample, this clonotype was seen a few times. The chain links TRBV12-3 or TRBV12-4 to TRBJ1-1; no clear D. This CDR3 region has 13 residues. Trimming stripped 2 bases from V and 8 bases from J, with 12 bases between. CDR3 amino acids: CASSLPKSNEAFF. Written as DNA, the CDR3 is TGTGCCAGCAGTTTACCAAAATCCAACGAAGCTTTCTTT.

This clonotype was detected a few times. This chain uses TRBV6-1 with TRBJ2-3; 10 nucleotides line up with TRBD2. After removal of 6 bases from V and 4 bases from J, the junction contained 1 base not matched to a gene. The germline V gene encodes CDR1 MNHNS and CDR2 SASEGT. The CDR3 loop spans 13 amino acids. The CDR3 nucleotides are TGTGCCAGCAGACTAGCGGGATCAGATACGCAGTATTTT. Protein: CASRLAGSDTQYF.

On this clonotype: A much larger clone lies a single base off, so this may be a read error. This chain uses TRBV2 with TRBJ2-7; D unresolved. The V gene's germline CDR1 is SNHLY and CDR2 FYNNEI. The CDR3 covers 12 residues. V dropped 4 bases and J dropped 3 bases, with 7 bases sitting between them. This CDR3 is CASSAQSYEQYF. The CDR3 bases are TGTGCCAGCAGTGCGCAGAGCTACGAGCAGTACTTC.

This chain uses TRBV5-5 with TRBJ2-2; no definite D call. CDR1 and CDR2 (germline): SGHKS, YYEKEE (reference sequence). Trimming took 1 base from V and 1 from J, leaving 11 bases between them. This CDR3 region has 16 residues. The CDR3 region has the DNA TGTGCCAGCAGCTTGTGGCTGCTACAGAACACCGGGGAGCTGTTTTTT. Its protein is CASSLWLLQNTGELFF.

This clonotype was counted a few times. The chain recombines TRBV24-1 with TRBJ2-2; possibly TRBD1 or TRBD2 for D (5 bases each). Trimming left V 4 bases short and J 1 base short, with 15 bases between. The germline V gene has CDR1 KGHDR and CDR2 SFDVKD. The CDR3 is 17 residues long. The CDR3 nucleotides read TGTGCCACCAGTGAGACGAGGGACGGACTGAACACCGGGGAGCTGTTTTTT. Its protein is CATSETRDGLNTGELFF.